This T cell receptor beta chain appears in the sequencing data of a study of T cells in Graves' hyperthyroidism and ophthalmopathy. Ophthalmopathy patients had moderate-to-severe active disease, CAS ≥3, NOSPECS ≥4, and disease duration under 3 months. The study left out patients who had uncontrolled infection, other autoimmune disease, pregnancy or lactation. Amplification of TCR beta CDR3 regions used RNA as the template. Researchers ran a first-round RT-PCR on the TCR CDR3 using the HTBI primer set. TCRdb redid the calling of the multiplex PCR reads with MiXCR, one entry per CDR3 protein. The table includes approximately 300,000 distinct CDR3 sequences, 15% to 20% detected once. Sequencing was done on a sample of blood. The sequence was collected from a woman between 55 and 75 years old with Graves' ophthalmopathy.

The chain's CDR3 is CSALKGGNTQYF. CDR3 DNA: TGCAGTGCCCTCAAAGGTGGAAATACGCAGTATTTT. The chain links TRBV20-1 to TRBJ2-3; the D is unclear. The V gene's germline CDR1 is DFQATT and CDR2 SNEGSKA (reference sequence). V lost 6 bases and J 7 bases, leaving 14 bases between the germline ends. CDR3 length: 12 amino acids.